The sequence of this TCR beta chain was determined in a study of vaccination effects on CD4 cells after COVID-19 (dated by TCRdb to the early 2020s). About the investigation overall: Each participant got two doses of an mRNA SARS-CoV-2 vaccine, either BNT162b2 or mRNA-1273. Altogether, around eleven COVID-19 convalescent patients and a handful of SARS-CoV-2-naive healthy vaccine recipients made up the full study. In the study, cultures from other donors were sequenced using the Oncomine TCR Beta short-read assay on an Illumina iSeq 100. SARS-CoV-2 spike-specific CD4+ TCR repertoires were compared before and after mRNA vaccination in COVID-19 convalescent patients and in infection-naive vaccine recipients.

Libraries were made using the immunoSEQ multiplex PCR assay. TCR beta CDR3 sequencing was performed on DNA from the cultured, isolated CD4+ T cells. The authors' analysis ran thus. Non-productive TCR sequences were discarded, and reads were trimmed to the CDR3 region, with only CDR3s of 7 or more amino acids retained. The MANAFEST web app was used to pick out antigen-specific clonotypes by comparing their expansion in peptide wells with that in reference cultures. For clones to be considered positive, expansion at FDR<0.05 versus reference and all other wells, an odds ratio above 5, and a frequency above 0.1% in two replicate wells were required. Cross-reactive clonotypes were defined as significantly expanded in SARS-CoV-2 spike wells and in at least one common cold coronavirus spike condition. Levenshtein distance calculated with the stringdist R package was used to assess CDR3 similarity, and unrooted trees were constructed with ape in R 3.6.1. Here the immuneACCESS table is served through TCRdb, limited to in-frame sequences with V and J called. Missing clones are a known gap in these copies; in checked studies unresolved V genes cover under half, and the rest lacks a known reason. The D gene and trimming were derived from the DNA, and the V and J assignments and clone size from that table. Counted in this sample were 50,000 to 60,000 clones; about two thirds of them appeared once. Jointly, the top ten make up approximately 16% of the sample.

CDR1 and CDR2 are drawn from the germline V gene: MGHRA, YSYEKL. The CDR3 sequence holds 13 residues, the cysteine and phenylalanine included. The only DNA kept is the CDR3, 39 bases in frame from the first base. Trimming takes 4 bases from V and 2 bases from J, and the germline ends sit 9 bases apart. Here is what the overall study found, with its caveats: The study was limited by a small number of convalescent patients and lacked early post-infection timepoints. Among healthy vaccine recipients, nearly all vaccine-induced clones were SARS-CoV-2 mono-reactive, and just 1 of 255 was cross-reactive with common cold coronaviruses. Marked clonal contraction was observed in both infection-induced and vaccine-induced clones at late post-vaccination timepoints, consistent with waning T cell responses.

Notes on this clone: There is no known antigen for this receptor. The record has no base qualities; no much larger clone is one base away.

In the ViraFEST assay, PBMC were stimulated with viral peptide pools, and antigen-specific CD4+ T cell clonotypes were then identified by expansion using TCR sequencing. After approximately eleven days of culture, CD4+ T cells were isolated with the EasySep CD4+ T cell isolation kit. None of the healthy vaccine recipients had a prior SARS-CoV-2 infection, which was confirmed by nucleocapsid antibody tests that came back negative both before and after vaccination. Each well held 1.5 million to 2.5 million PBMC cultured in IMDM containing approximately 5% human AB serum, around 10 IU/ml IL-2 and gentamicin, along with around 11 ug/ml peptides. Half of the culture medium was replaced with fresh IL-2-containing medium on days 3 and 7. Unless noted otherwise, every peptide stimulation condition was grown in triplicate wells. PBMC were separated from whole blood using Ficoll-Paque Plus gradient centrifugation and were then either cryopreserved at -140C or used fresh. Overlapping peptide pools spanned the spike proteins of SARS-CoV-2 and the common cold coronaviruses HCoV-NL63, HCoV-OC43 and HCoV-229E. The QIAamp micro DNA kit was used to extract genomic DNA from the cultured CD4+ T cells.

Sequenced material: CD4+ T cells from PBMCs cultured with SARS-CoV-2 spike peptides, taken before COVID-19 vaccination. This specimen's cell subset or site label, interpreted: SARS-CoV-2 spike overlapping peptide pool stimulation. The chain was built from TRBV4-1 and TRBJ2-7, with the D gene not confidently named. The receptor comes from a human donor who received a COVID-19 vaccine. The DNA is TGCGCCAGCAGCCGCGGACGGCCCTACGAGCAGTACTTC. This sequence encodes CASSRGRPYEQYF.